The sequence of this TCR beta chain was determined in a study of memory CD4+ T cells and cytomegalovirus serostatus. Overall study: Healthy Belgian adult donors included under ten CMV-positive and 24 CMV-negative people. Findings and limits, study-wide: Each of roughly 65 CMV-associated TCRbeta sequences occurred in one to five individuals.

Single viable CD3+CD4+CD8-CD45RO+ cells were sorted as the memory CD4+ T cells. Of note for this clone: The antigen is unknown.

The germline V gene has CDR1 LNHNV and CDR2 YYDKDF (reference sequence). Between the trimmed V and J ends, which lost 1 base and 2 bases, there was a span of 12 bases. The CDR3 sequence is 16 residues long. Original methodology: After removing out-of-frame reads, around 2,000,000 distinct TCRbeta sequences remained. TCRdb keeps only in-frame clones here, not all; method: immunoSEQ multiplex PCR. Clone size and V and J calls were adopted from that table, with D and trimming inferred from the DNA. The sample yields 60,000 to 75,000 clones, roughly 80% seen once. The receptor was derived from an adult in good health and CMV-seronegative. Some clones in this sample may be carry-over from other donors' samples. The rearrangement joins TRBV15 to TRBJ2-1, with TRBD1 as a possible D gene (6 bases). Sequenced: memory CD4+ T cells from blood. CDR3 in DNA: TGTGCCACCAGCAGAGCACTCGGGACAACCTACAATGAGCAGTTCTTC. Translation gives CATSRALGTTYNEQFF.